The text below deals with one T cell receptor (beta chain). Sequencing targeted TCR beta in T cells from blood (CD8+ and CD4+). This record comes from a study of CD8 T cells in Susac syndrome. The RNA input was about 0.45 to 1 ug, and it was reverse transcribed with random hexamers. TCRdb used MiXCR to reprocess the immunoSEQ multiplex PCR reads, holding one entry per CDR3 protein. The sample shows 150,000 to 200,000 distinct CDR3 sequences, about 95% of them seen only once. The TCR was taken from a human donor with multiple sclerosis. The sequencing input was CD4+ T cells from PBMCs.

The CDR3 protein is CASSVRDAEAFF. The CDR3 nucleotides are TGTGCCAGCAGCGTCCGGGACGCTGAAGCTTTCTTT. This chain joins TRBV3-1 and TRBJ1-1; a weak D match, TRBD1 (5 bases). Germline V CDR1 and CDR2: LGHDT, YNNKEL (reference sequence). V lost 5 bases, J lost 6 bases, and 10 bases lay in between. This CDR3 contains 12 residues. Using reference TRBV3-1 and TRBJ1-1 for the parts outside the CDR3, the full variable domain is DTAVSQTPKYLVTQMGNDKSIKCEQNLGHDTMYWYKQDSKKFLKIMFSYNNKELIINETVPNRFSPKSPDKAHLNLHINSLELGDSAVYFCASSVRDAEAFFGQGTRLTVV.